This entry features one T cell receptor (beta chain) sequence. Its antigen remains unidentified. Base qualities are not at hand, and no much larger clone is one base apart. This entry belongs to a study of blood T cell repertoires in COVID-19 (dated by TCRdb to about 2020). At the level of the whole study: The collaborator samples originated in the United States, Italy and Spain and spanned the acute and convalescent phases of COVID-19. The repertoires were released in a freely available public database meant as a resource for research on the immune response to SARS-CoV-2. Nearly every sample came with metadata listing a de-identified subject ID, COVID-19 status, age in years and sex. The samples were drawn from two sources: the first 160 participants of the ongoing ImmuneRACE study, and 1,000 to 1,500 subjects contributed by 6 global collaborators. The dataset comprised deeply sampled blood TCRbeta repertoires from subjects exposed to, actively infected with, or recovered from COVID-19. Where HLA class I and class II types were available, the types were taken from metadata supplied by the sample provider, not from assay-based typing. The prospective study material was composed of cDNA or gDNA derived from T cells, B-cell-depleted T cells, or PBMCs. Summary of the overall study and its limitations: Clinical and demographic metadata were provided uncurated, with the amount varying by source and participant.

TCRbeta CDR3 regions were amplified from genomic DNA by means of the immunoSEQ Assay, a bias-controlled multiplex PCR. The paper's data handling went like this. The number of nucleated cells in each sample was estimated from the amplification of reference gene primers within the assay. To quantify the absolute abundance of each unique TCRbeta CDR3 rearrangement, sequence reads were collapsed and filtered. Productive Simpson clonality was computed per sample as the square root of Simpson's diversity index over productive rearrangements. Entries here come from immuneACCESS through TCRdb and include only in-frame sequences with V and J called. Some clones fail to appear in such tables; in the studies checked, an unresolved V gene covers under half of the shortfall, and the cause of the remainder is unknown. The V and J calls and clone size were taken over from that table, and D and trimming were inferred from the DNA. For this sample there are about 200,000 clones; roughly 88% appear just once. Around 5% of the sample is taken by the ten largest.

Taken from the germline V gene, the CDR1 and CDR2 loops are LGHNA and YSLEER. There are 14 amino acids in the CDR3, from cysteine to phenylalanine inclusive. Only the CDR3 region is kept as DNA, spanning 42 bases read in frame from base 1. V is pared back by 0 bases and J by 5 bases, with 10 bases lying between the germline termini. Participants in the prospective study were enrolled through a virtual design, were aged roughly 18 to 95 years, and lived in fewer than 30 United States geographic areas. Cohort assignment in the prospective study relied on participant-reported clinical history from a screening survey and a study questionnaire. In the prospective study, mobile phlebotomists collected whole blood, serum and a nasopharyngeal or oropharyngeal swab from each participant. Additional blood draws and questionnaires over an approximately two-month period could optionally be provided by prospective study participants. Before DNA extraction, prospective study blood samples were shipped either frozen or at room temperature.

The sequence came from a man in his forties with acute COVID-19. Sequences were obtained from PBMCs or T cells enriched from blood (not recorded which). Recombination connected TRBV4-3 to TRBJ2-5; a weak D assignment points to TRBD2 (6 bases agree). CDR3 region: CASSQEGGWETQYF. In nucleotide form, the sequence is TGCGCCAGCAGCCAAGAGGGAGGCTGGGAGACCCAGTACTTC.